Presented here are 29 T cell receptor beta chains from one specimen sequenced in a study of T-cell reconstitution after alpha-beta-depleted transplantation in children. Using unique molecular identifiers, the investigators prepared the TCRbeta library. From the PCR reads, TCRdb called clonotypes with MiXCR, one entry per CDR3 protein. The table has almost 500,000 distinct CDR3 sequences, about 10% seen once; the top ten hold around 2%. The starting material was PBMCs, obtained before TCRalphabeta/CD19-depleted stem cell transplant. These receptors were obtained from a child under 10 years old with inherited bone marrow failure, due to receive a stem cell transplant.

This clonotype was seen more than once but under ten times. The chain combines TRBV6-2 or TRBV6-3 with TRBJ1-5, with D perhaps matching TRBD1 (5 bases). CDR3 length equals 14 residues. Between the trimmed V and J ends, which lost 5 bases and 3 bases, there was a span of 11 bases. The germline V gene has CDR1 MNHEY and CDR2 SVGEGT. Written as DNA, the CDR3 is TGTGCCAGCAGTACTGGGGGAGCCAATCAGCCCCAGCATTTT. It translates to CASSTGGANQPQHF.

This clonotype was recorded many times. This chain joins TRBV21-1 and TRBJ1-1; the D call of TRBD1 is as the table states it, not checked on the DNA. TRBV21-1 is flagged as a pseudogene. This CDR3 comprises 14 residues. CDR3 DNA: TGTGCCAGCAGCAAAGCGGGCAGGGGGACTGAAGCTTTCTTT. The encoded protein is CASSKAGRGTEAFF.

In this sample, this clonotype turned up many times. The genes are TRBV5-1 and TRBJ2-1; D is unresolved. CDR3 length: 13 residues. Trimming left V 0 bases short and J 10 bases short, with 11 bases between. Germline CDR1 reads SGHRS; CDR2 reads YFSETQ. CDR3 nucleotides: TGCGCCAGCAGCTTGGATCTAGGTGGGGAGCAGTTCTTC. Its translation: CASSLDLGGEQFF. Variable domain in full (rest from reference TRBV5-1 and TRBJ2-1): KAGVTQTPRYLIKTRGQQVTLSCSPISGHRSVSWYQQTPGQGLQFLFEYFSETQRNKGNFPGRFSGRQFSNSRSEMNVSTLELGDSALYLCASSLDLGGEQFFGPGTRLTVL.

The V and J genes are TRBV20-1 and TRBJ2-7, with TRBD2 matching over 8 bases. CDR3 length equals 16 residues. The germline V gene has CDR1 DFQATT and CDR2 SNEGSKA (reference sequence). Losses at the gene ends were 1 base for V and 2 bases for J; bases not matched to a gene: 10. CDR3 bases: TGCAGTGCTAGAGGGGCCAGCGGGAGATCTCCCTACGAGCAGTACTTC. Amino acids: CSARGASGRSPYEQYF.

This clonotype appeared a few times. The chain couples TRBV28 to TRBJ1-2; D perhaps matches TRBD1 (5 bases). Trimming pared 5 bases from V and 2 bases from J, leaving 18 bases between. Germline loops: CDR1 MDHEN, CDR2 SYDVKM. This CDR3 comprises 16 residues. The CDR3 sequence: CASSQLPAWGNYGYTF. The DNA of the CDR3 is TGTGCCAGCAGTCAACTACCGGCTTGGGGGAACTATGGCTACACCTTC.

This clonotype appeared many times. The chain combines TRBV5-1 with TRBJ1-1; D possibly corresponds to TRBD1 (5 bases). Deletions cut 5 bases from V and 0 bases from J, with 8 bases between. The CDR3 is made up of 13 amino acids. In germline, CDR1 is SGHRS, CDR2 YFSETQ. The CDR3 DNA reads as TGCGCCAGCAGAGGGGAAATGAACACTGAAGCTTTCTTT. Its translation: CASRGEMNTEAFF.

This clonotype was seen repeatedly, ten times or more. The CDR3 loop is CASSLEPGSYGYTF. The CDR3 region has the DNA TGTGCCAGCAGCTTAGAACCAGGGAGCTATGGCTACACCTTC. V gene TRBV11-2 combines with J gene TRBJ1-2, with a possible D match to TRBD1 (5 bases). Trimming took 0 bases from V and 4 from J, leaving 9 bases between them. CDR1 SGHAT and CDR2 FQNNGV come from the germline V gene. The CDR3 contains 14 residues.

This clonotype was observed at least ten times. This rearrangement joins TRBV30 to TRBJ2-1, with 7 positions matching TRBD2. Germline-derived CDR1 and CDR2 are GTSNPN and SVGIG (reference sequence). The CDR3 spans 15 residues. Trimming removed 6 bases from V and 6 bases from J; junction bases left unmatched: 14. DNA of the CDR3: TGTGCCTGTTACGGCCGCGCGGGAGTGGGCAATGAGCAGTTCTTC. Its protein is CACYGRAGVGNEQFF.

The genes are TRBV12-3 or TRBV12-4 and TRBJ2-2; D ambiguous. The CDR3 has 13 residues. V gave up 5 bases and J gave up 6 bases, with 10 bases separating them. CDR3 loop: CASSPQLSGELFF. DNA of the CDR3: TGTGCCAGCAGTCCGCAACTATCCGGGGAGCTGTTTTTT.

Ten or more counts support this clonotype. As DNA, the CDR3 is TGCAGTGCTTACACCTTTACCGGGGGGAACTATGGCTACACCTTC. It specifies CSAYTFTGGNYGYTF. The chain recombines TRBV20-1 with TRBJ1-2; TRBD1 is a possible D gene (5 bases). The germline CDR1 and CDR2 sequences are DFQATT and SNEGSKA (reference sequence). The CDR3 extends over 15 amino acids. V shed 5 bases and J shed 2 bases, with 18 bases lying between them.

This chain's CDR3 is CASSLTDGPSYEQYF. CDR3 bases: TGTGCCAGCAGCTTGACGGACGGTCCCTCCTACGAGCAGTACTTC. The chain employs TRBV13 and TRBJ2-7; no clear D. Germline V lookup: CDR1 PRHDT, CDR2 FYEKMQ (reference sequence). This CDR3 contains 15 residues. The ends were cut back, 3 bases at V and 0 bases at J, with 12 bases in the middle.

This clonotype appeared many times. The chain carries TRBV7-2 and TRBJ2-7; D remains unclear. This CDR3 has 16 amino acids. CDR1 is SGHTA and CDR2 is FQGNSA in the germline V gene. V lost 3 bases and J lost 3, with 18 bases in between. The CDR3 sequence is CASSFPVGAAHYEQYF. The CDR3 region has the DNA TGTGCCAGCAGCTTCCCAGTGGGCGCGGCCCACTACGAGCAGTACTTC. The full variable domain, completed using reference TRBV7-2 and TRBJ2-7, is GAGVSQSPSNKVTEKGKDVELRCDPISGHTALYWYRQSLGQGLEFLIYFQGNSAPDKSGLPSDRFSAERTGGSVSTLTIQRTQQEDSAVYLCASSFPVGAAHYEQYFGPGTRLTVT.

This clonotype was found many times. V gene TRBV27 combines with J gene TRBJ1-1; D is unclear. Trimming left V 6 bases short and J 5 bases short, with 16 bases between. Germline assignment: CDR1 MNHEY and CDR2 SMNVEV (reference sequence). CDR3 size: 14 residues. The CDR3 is CASRLYPRRTEAFF. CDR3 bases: TGTGCCAGCAGACTCTACCCCAGGCGGACTGAAGCTTTCTTT.

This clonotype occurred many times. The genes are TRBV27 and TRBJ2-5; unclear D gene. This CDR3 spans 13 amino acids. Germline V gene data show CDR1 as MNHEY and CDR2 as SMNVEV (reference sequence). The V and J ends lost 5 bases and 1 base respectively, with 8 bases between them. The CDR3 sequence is CASSTWPQETQYF. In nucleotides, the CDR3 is TGTGCCAGCAGTACTTGGCCCCAAGAGACCCAGTACTTC.

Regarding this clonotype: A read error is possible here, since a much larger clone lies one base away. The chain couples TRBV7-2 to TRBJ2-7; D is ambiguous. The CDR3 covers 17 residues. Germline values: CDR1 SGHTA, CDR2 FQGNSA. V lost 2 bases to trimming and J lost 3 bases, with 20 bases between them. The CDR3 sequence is CASSLTLGASFVYEQYF. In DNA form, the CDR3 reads TGTGCCAGCAGCTTAACGTTGGGCGCGAGTTTTGTCTACGAGCAGTACTTC.

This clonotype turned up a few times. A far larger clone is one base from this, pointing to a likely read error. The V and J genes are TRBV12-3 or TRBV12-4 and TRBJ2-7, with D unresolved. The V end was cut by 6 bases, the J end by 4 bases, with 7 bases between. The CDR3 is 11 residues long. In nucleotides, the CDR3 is TGTGCCAGCAGCCTTAAATACGAGCAGTACTTC. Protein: CASSLKYEQYF.

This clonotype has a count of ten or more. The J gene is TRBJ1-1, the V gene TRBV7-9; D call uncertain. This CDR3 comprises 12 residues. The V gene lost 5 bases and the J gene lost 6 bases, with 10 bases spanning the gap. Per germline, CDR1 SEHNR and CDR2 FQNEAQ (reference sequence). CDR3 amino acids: CASSREGPEAFF. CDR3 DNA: TGTGCCAGCAGCCGAGAGGGCCCTGAAGCTTTCTTT.

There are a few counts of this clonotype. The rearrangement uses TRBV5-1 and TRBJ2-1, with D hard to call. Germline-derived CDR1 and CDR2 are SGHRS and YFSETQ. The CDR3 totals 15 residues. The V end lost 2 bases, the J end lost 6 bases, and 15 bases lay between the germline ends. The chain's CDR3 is CASSFFALFGNEQFF. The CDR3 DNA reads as TGCGCCAGCAGCTTCTTTGCGCTTTTCGGCAATGAGCAGTTCTTC.

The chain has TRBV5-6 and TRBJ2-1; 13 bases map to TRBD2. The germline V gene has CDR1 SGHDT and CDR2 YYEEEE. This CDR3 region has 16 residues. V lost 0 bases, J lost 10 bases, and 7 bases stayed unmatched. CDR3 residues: CASSLGLLAGGIEQFF. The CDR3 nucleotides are TGTGCCAGCAGCTTGGGGTTACTAGCGGGGGGGATCGAGCAGTTCTTC.

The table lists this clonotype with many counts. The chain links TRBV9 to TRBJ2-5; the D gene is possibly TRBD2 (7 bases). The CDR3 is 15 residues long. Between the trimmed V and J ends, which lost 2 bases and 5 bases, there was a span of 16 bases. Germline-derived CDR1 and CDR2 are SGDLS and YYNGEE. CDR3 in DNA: TGTGCCAGCAGCGTCAACGGGGGGCCTCGTGAGACCCAGTACTTC. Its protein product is CASSVNGGPRETQYF.

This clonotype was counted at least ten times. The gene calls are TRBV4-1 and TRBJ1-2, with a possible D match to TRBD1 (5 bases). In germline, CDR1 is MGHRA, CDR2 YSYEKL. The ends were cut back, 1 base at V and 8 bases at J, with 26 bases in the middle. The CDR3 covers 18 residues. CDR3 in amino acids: CASSQGRASGGKGVGYTF. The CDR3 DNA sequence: TGCGCCAGCAGCCAAGGTCGGGCTAGTGGGGGTAAAGGTGTGGGCTACACCTTC.

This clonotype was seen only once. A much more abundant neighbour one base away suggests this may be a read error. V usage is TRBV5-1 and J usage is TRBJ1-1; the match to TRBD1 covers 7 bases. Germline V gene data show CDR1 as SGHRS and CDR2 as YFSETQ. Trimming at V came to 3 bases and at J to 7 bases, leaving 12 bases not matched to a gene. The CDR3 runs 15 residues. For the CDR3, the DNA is TGCGCCAGCAGCTCACAAGGGGGCGGAGGCATTGAAGCTTTCTTT. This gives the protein CASSSQGGGGIEAFF.

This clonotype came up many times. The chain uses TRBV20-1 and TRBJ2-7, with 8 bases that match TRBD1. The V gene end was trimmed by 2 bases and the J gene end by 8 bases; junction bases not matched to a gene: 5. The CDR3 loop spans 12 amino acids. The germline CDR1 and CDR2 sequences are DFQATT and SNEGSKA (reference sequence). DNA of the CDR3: TGCAGTGCTAGATTGGGACAGGTCCAGCAGTACTTC. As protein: CSARLGQVQQYF.

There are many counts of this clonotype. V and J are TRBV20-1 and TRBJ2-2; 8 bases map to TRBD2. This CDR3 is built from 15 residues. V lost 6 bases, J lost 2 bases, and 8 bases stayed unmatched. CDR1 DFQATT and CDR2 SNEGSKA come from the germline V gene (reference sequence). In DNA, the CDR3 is TGCAGTGCCGGACCCGGGACTAGAAACACCGGGGAGCTGTTTTTT. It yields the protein CSAGPGTRNTGELFF.

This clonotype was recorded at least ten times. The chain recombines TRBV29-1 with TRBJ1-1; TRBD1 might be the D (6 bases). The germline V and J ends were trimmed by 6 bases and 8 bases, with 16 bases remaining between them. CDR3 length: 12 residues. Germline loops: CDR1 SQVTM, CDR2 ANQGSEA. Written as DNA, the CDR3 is TGCAGCGTCGGGTCCGGAGGGGGGGAAGCTTTCTTT. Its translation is CSVGSGGGEAFF.

Here the CDR3 DNA reads TGTGCCAGCAGCGTAGCGGTCGGGGGCACCGGGGAGCTGTTTTTT. Its translation is CASSVAVGGTGELFF. This chain links TRBV9 with TRBJ2-2, with D possibly TRBD2 on 6 matching bases. Deletions cut 0 bases from V and 4 bases from J, with 10 bases between. This CDR3 is 15 amino acids long. Germline values: CDR1 SGDLS, CDR2 YYNGEE. The complete variable domain, with remaining parts taken from reference TRBV9 and TRBJ2-2, reads DSGVTQTPKHLITATGQRVTLRCSPRSGDLSVYWYQQSLDQGLQFLIQYYNGEERAKGNILERFSAQQFPDLHSELNLSSLELGDSALYFCASSVAVGGTGELFFGEGSRLTVL.

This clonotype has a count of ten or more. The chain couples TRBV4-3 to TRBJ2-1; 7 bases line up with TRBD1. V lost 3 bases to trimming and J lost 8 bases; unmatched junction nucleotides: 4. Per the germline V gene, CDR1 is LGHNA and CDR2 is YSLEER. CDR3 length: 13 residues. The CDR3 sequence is CASSQGQRDEQFF. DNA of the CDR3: TGCGCCAGCAGCCAGGGACAGAGGGATGAGCAGTTCTTC.

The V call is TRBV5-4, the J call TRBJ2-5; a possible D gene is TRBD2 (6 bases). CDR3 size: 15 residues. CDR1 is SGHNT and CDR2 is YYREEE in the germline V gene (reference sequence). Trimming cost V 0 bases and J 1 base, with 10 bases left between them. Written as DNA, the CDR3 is TGTGCCAGCAGCTTGGACGGGAGCCCCCAAGAGACCCAGTACTTC. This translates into CASSLDGSPQETQYF. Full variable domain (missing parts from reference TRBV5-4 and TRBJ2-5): ETGVTQSPTHLIKTRGQQVTLRCSSQSGHNTVSWYQQALGQGPQFIFQYYREEENGRGNFPPRFSGLQFPNYSSELNVNALELDDSALYLCASSLDGSPQETQYFGPGTRLLVL.

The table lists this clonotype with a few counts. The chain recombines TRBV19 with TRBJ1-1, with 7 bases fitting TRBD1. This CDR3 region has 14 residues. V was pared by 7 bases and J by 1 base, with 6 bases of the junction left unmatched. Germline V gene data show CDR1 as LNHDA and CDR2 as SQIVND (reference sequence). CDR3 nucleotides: TGTGCCAGTACAGGGGGGACAGCGAACACTGAAGCTTTCTTT. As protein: CASTGGTANTEAFF.